This T cell receptor (beta chain) was sequenced for a study of blood T cell repertoires in COVID-19. In the study overall: Collection of acute and convalescent COVID-19 samples took place in the United States, Italy and Spain.

Trimming cost V 3 bases and J 6 bases; bases outside gene matches: 7. The CDR3 has 14 amino acids. Germline V gene sequence: CDR1 LGHDT, CDR2 YNNKEL (reference sequence). Authors' processing steps: Nucleated cell number was recorded as an estimate derived from reference gene primer amplification. Assay used: immunoSEQ multiplex PCR; TCRdb lists only in-frame clones, some missing. V and J calls and clone size follow that table, whereas D and trimming were derived from the DNA. The data hold under 200,000 clones, with approximately 80% observed a single time. This clone was seen only once. Sequencing was carried out using peripheral blood. The chain recombines TRBV3-1 (or the pseudogene TRBV3-2) with TRBJ2-7; 8 bases map to TRBD2. The source is a man between 65 and 79 years old who had recovered from COVID-19. This chain's CDR3 is CASSHSGSYGEQYF. As DNA, the CDR3 is TGTGCCAGCAGCCACAGCGGGAGCTATGGCGAGCAGTACTTC.